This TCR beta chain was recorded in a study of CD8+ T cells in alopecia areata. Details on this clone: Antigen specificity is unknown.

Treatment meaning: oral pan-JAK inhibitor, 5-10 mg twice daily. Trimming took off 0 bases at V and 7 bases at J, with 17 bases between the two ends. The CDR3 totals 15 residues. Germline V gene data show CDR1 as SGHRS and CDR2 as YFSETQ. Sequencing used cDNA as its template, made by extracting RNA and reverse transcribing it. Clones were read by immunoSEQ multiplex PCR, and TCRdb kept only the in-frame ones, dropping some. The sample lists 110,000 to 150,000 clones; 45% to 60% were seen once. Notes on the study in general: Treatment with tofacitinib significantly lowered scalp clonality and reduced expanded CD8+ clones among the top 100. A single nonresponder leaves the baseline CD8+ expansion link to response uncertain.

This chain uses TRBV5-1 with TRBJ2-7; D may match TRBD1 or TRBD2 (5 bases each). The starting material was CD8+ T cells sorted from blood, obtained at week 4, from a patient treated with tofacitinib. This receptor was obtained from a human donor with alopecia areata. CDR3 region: CASSLDSREIREQYF. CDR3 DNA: TGCGCCAGCAGCTTGGATAGCAGGGAGATTCGGGAGCAGTACTTC.